This T cell receptor (beta chain) was recorded in a study of CD8+ T cells in alopecia areata. Trimming removed 7 bases from V and 5 bases from J; junction bases left unmatched: 5. The CDR3 is 13 amino acids. From germline, CDR1 is MNHNY and CDR2 SVGAGI (reference sequence). Sequencing templates came from extracted RNA that was reverse transcribed into cDNA. Here immunoSEQ multiplex PCR was the method, and the copy in TCRdb shows in-frame clones only, minus some. The table lists under 150,000 clones, less than 60% of them singletons, with approximately 3.6% in the top ten. Treatment specified: oral pan-JAK inhibitor, 5-10 mg twice daily.

Here the sequenced sample was CD4+ T cells sorted from blood, taken at week 24, from a patient treated with tofacitinib. This clonotype was sampled from a human donor with alopecia areata. This sequence joins TRBV6-6 and TRBJ1-2; 9 positions agree with TRBD1. The CDR3 region has the DNA TGTGCCAGCACCACGGGACAGGGTTATGGCTACACCTTC. Protein product: CASTTGQGYGYTF.